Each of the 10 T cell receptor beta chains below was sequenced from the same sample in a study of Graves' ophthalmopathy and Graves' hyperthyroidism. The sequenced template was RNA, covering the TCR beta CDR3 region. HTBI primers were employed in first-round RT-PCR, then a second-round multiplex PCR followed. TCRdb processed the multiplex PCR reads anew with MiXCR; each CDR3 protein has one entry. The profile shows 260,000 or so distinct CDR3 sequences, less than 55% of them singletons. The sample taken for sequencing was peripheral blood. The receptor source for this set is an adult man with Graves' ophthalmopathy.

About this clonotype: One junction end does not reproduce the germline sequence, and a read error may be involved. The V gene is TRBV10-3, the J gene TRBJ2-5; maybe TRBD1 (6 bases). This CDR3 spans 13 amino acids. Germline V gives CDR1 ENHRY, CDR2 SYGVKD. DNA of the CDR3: TGTGCCATCAGTGGTACAGGGCAAGGGACCCAGTACTTC. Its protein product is CAISGTGQGTQYF.

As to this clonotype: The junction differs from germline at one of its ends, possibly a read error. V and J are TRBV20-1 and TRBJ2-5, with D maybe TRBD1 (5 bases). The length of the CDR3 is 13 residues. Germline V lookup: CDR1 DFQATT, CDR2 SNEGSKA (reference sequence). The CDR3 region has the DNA TGCAGTGCTAGGGGGCCGACCCTAGAGACCCAGTATTTC. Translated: CSARGPTLETQYF.

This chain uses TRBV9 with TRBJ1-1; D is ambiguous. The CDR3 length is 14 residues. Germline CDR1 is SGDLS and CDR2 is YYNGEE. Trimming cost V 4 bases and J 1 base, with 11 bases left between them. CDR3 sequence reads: CASSLHYGNTEAFF. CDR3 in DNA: TGTGCCAGCAGCCTACATTACGGGAACACTGAAGCTTTCTTT.

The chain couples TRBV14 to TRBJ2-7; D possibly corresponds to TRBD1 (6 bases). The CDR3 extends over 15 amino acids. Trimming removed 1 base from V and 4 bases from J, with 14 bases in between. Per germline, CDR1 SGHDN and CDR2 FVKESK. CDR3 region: CASSQGVGAPYEQYF. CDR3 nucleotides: TGTGCCAGCAGCCAAGGGGTGGGGGCGCCTTACGAGCAGTACTTC.

This chain's CDR3 is CASSSGPGTYEQYF. The CDR3 nucleotides read TGTGCCAGCAGCTCCGGACCCGGGACCTACGAGCAGTACTTC. The rearrangement joins TRBV9 to TRBJ2-7; tentatively, D is TRBD2 (5 bases). The V end was cut by 4 bases, the J end by 2 bases, with 13 bases between. Per the germline V gene, CDR1 is SGDLS and CDR2 is YYNGEE. This CDR3 has 14 residues.

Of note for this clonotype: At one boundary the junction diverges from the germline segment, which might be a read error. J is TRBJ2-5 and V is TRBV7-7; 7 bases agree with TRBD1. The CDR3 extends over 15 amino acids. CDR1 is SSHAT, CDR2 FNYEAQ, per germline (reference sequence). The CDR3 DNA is TGTGCTAGCAGCTTCGCGACAGGGAAGCAAGAGACCCAGTACTTC. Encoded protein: CASSFATGKQETQYF.

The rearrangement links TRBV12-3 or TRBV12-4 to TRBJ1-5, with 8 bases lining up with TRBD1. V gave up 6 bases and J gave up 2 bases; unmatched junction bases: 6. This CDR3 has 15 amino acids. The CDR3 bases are TGTGCCAGCAGCGCCGGGACAGGACGCAATCAGCCCCAGCATTTT. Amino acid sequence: CASSAGTGRNQPQHF.

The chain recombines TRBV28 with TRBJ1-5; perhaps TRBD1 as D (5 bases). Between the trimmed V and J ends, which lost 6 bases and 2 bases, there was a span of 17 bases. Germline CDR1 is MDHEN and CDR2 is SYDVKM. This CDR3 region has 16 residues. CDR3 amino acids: CASSRRTGRGNQPQHF. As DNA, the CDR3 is TGTGCCAGCAGCCGCCGAACGGGACGAGGCAATCAGCCCCAGCATTTT.

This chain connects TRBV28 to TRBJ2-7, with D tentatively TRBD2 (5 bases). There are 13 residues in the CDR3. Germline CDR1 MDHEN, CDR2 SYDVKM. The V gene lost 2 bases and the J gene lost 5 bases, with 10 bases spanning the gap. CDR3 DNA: TGTGCCAGCAGTTTAAACACCGGGGACGAGCAGTACTTC. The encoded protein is CASSLNTGDEQYF.

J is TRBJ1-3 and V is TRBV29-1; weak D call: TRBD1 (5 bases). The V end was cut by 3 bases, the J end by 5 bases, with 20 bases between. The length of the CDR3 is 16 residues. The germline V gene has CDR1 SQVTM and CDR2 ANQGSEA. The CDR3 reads CSVEDARWGRRNTIYF. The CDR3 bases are TGCAGCGTTGAGGATGCCAGATGGGGCAGGAGAAACACCATATATTTT.